The next 19 T cell receptor beta chains were all read from a single sample in a study of glioma-infiltrating T cells. Amplification of TCR alpha and beta CDR3 regions from RNA used iRepertoire nested multiplex PCR. TCRdb re-derived calls from the multiplex PCR reads in MiXCR, one entry per CDR3 protein. Altogether about 190,000 distinct CDR3 sequences are present, roughly 32% being singletons, with the ten largest covering around 21%. Sequencing was done on a sample of glioma tissue, nonneoplastic brain tissue, or PBMCs (not recorded which). Source of these receptors: a human donor with low-grade glioma or glioblastoma, undergoing nonglioma brain surgery, or in good health (not recorded which).

This clonotype was recorded many times. J is TRBJ2-1 and V is TRBV6-1; 9 bases fit TRBD2. Trimming at V came to 7 bases and at J to 15 bases, leaving 16 bases not matched to a gene. CDR3 length: 14 residues. CDR1 and CDR2 (germline): MNHNS, SASEGT. The CDR3 here is CASTSLAQREVPFF. CDR3 DNA: TGTGCCAGCACCTCTTTGGCCCAGCGGGAGGTGCCGTTCTTC.

The genes are TRBV20-1 and TRBJ1-5; 8 nucleotides line up with TRBD1. This CDR3 spans 15 amino acids. Germline CDR1 DFQATT, CDR2 SNEGSKA (reference sequence). Trimming at V came to 5 bases and at J to 5 bases, leaving 11 bases not matched to a gene. The CDR3 region is CSAPISTDRDQPQHF. The CDR3 nucleotides read TGCAGTGCTCCCATCTCCACGGACAGGGATCAGCCCCAGCATTTT.

With regard to this clonotype: A much larger clone lies one base from this, so it may be a read error. The chain employs TRBV6-2 or TRBV6-3 and TRBJ2-7; 7 bases map to TRBD1. Unmatched junction bases numbered 11, after V lost 10 bases and J lost 5 bases. The CDR3 has 13 residues. Germline CDR1 MNHEY, CDR2 SVGEGT. The CDR3 bases are TGTGCCATCAGGGGGACACGGGGCCACGAGCAGTACTTC. This sequence encodes CAIRGTRGHEQYF.

The sample holds a few counts of this clonotype. The J gene is TRBJ2-7, the V gene TRBV5-6, with TRBD2 identical over 8 bases. The CDR3 totals 14 residues. Germline assignment: CDR1 SGHDT and CDR2 YYEEEE. Trimming at V came to 4 bases and at J to 7 bases, leaving 10 bases not matched to a gene. CDR3 in amino acids: CASSTPGGPREQYF. For the CDR3, the DNA is TGTGCCAGCAGCACACCGGGAGGGCCGCGGGAGCAGTACTTC.

This clonotype was observed at least ten times. CDR3 coding DNA: TGTGCCAGCAGCCCCACGACGAGTTATAGCAATCAGCCCCAGCATTTT. This gives the protein CASSPTTSYSNQPQHF. The genes are TRBV4-2 and TRBJ1-5; no reliable D call. V lost 4 bases to trimming and J lost 0 bases, with 13 bases between them. Germline values: CDR1 LGHNA, CDR2 YNFKEQ. The CDR3 has 16 residues.

As to this clonotype: Since a much larger clone is just one base distant, this may be a read error. This chain links TRBV11-2 with TRBJ1-6, with 9 bases lining up with TRBD1. The CDR3 extends over 16 amino acids. Germline V gives CDR1 SGHAT, CDR2 FQNNGV. The CDR3, as DNA: TGTGCCAGCAGCGCTTCGGGGACAGGGAAGAATTTACCCCTCCACTTT. This codes for CASSASGTGKNLPLHF.

Comments on this clonotype: Given a much more abundant clone one base away, this may be a read error. The J gene is TRBJ2-7, the V gene TRBV4-1; D may be TRBD2 (6 bases). Germline CDR1 and CDR2: MGHRA and YSYEKL. This CDR3 comprises 13 residues. For the CDR3, the DNA is TGCGCCAGCAGCCACGGGGGTCGCTACAAGCAGTACTTC. Its protein product is CASSHGGRYKQYF.

V gene TRBV7-9 combines with J gene TRBJ2-3, with 9 bases aligning to TRBD1. The length of the CDR3 is 16 residues. The germline CDR1 and CDR2 sequences are SEHNR and FQNEAQ (reference sequence). Unmatched junction bases numbered 11, after V lost 7 bases and J lost 3 bases. CDR3 nucleotides: TGTGCCAGCACCAGCCCCGTGACAGGGGGAACAGATACGCAGTATTTT. Protein product: CASTSPVTGGTDTQYF.

The V call is TRBV5-1, the J call TRBJ2-1, with D possibly being TRBD1 (5 bases). CDR1 SGHRS and CDR2 YFSETQ come from the germline V gene. V lost 1 base, J lost 6 bases, and 14 bases lay in between. This CDR3 is 15 amino acids long. The CDR3 DNA sequence: TGCGCCAGCAGCTTGAACAACTGGGGCGGCAATGAGCAGTTCTTC. It translates to CASSLNNWGGNEQFF.

About this clonotype: With a much larger clone just one base away, this may be a read error. The V gene is TRBV4-1, the J gene TRBJ2-5, with 13 nucleotides matching TRBD2. V was clipped by 6 bases and J by 1 base; unmatched bases: 5. Germline-derived CDR1 and CDR2 are MGHRA and YSYEKL. The CDR3 totals 16 residues. The CDR3 spells CASRLRTSGGQETQYF. In DNA, the CDR3 is TGCGCCAGCAGACTGCGGACTAGCGGGGGCCAAGAGACCCAGTACTTC.

This chain links TRBV7-3 with TRBJ2-5; D possibly corresponds to TRBD1 (5 bases). The CDR3 runs to 14 residues. Trimming removed 5 bases at V and 0 bases at J, with 10 bases between. Germline CDR1 is SGHTA and CDR2 is FQGTGA. The CDR3 region is CASSAAGYQETQYF. The CDR3 nucleotides read TGTGCCAGCAGCGCAGCAGGGTACCAAGAGACCCAGTACTTC.

Of note for this clonotype: This clone may be a read error of a much larger clone one base away. V is TRBV4-1 and J is TRBJ2-7; 7 bases agree with TRBD2. Germline assignment: CDR1 MGHRA and CDR2 YSYEKL. This CDR3 has 17 amino acids. Unmatched junction bases numbered 15, after V lost 0 bases and J lost 7 bases. The CDR3 here is CASSQDSAGVIHNEQYF. The CDR3 DNA follows: TGCGCCAGCAGCCAAGATTCCGCGGGAGTGATCCACAATGAGCAGTACTTC.

This clonotype has at least ten counts. The J gene is TRBJ1-1, the V gene TRBV27; D is ambiguous. Germline V CDR1 and CDR2: MNHEY, SMNVEV (reference sequence). V gave up 3 bases and J gave up 5 bases, with 10 bases separating them. The CDR3 consists of 13 residues. CDR3 nucleotide sequence: TGTGCCAGCAGTTTCCGCGGGGAAACTGAAGCTTTCTTT. It codes for CASSFRGETEAFF.

This clonotype was counted ten times or more. This chain links TRBV2 with TRBJ1-1; 8 bases align to TRBD1. This CDR3 contains 14 residues. CDR1 SNHLY and CDR2 FYNNEI come from the germline V gene. The J segment lost 3 bases and the V segment lost 5 bases, leaving 5 bases of the junction unmatched. The DNA of the CDR3 is TGTGCCAGCAGTTCTCTGACAGGGGACACTGAAGCTTTCTTT. Translating gives CASSSLTGDTEAFF.

This clonotype was seen at least ten times. The chain carries TRBV20-1 and TRBJ2-7, with D perhaps assigned TRBD1 or TRBD2 (6 bases each). Trimming left V 3 bases short and J 5 bases short, with 11 bases between. The V gene's germline CDR1 is DFQATT and CDR2 SNEGSKA (reference sequence). The CDR3 length is 12 residues. CDR3 region: CSASRGLNEQYF. CDR3 nucleotides: TGCAGTGCTAGCAGGGGACTTAACGAGCAGTACTTC.

In its sample, this clonotype was seen a few times. This may stem from a read error, because a much larger clone lies one nucleotide away. V gene TRBV6-1 combines with J gene TRBJ2-1; 11 nucleotides align to TRBD2. This CDR3 comprises 15 residues. CDR1 MNHNS and CDR2 SASEGT come from the germline V gene. The CDR3 coding sequence is TGTGCCAGCAGTTCGACCATAGCGGGAGGGGGTGAGCAGCTCTTC. As protein: CASSSTIAGGGEQLF.

The chain joins TRBV7-2 to TRBJ2-1, with 12 bases that match TRBD2. CDR3 length: 19 amino acids. V was clipped by 5 bases and J by 5 bases; unmatched bases: 16. Looked up from germline, CDR1 is SGHTA and CDR2 is FQGNSA. The CDR3 DNA is TGTGCCAGCAGCGCCCGACCCTGGACTAGCGGGGTACCCAACAATGAGCAGTTCTTC. This sequence encodes CASSARPWTSGVPNNEQFF. The full variable domain, in which reference TRBV7-2 and TRBJ2-1 provide the parts outside the CDR3, is GAGVSQSPSNKVTEKGKDVELRCDPISGHTALYWYRQSLGQGLEFLIYFQGNSAPDKSGLPSDRFSAERTGGSVSTLTIQRTQQEDSAVYLCASSARPWTSGVPNNEQFFGPGTRLTVL.

This clonotype was seen many times. J is TRBJ2-1 and V is TRBV27; D possibly corresponds to TRBD2 (5 bases). The CDR3 sequence is 13 residues long. Germline assignment: CDR1 MNHEY and CDR2 SMNVEV (reference sequence). Deletions cut 9 bases from V and 6 bases from J, with 15 bases between. The CDR3 nucleotides are TGTGCCAGTAAATTAGGTGCGGGCAATGAGCAGTTCTTC. This translates into CASKLGAGNEQFF.

This clonotype appeared a few times. This chain connects TRBV5-4 to TRBJ2-5; D possibly uses TRBD1 or TRBD2 (6 bases each). V was shortened by 6 bases and J by 3 bases, with 15 bases between the two germline ends. From germline, CDR1 is SGHNT and CDR2 YYREEE (reference sequence). CDR3 length equals 14 residues. This CDR3 is CASTEGGRKETQYF. CDR3 nucleotides: TGTGCCAGCACCGAGGGGGGCAGAAAAGAGACCCAGTACTTC.